Listed below are T cell receptor beta chains from one sample, sequenced in a study of blood T cell repertoires in COVID-19. TCRdb's table, derived via immunoSEQ multiplex PCR, lists solely in-frame clones and lacks some. The sample has hundreds of thousands of clones, about 83% seen once; the top ten hold over 1%. Sequenced: peripheral blood. Receptor source: a woman aged 25 to 39 with COVID-19, enrolled during active disease. CDR3s include the opening cysteine and the closing phenylalanine or tryptophan. The order of the fields is V gene, CDR3 protein.

v_gene: TRBV7-9; CDR3aa: CASSFVRRELDNEQFF
v_gene: TRBV5-6; CDR3aa: CASSLQRNTEAFF
v_gene: TRBV28; CDR3aa: CASSLGRGLKKEAFF
v_gene: TRBV19; CDR3aa: CASSVGSGTAYGYTF
v_gene: TRBV25-1; CDR3aa: CASSEQGLYGYTF
v_gene: TRBV4-3; CDR3aa: CASSQDRVADTQYF
v_gene: TRBV5-6; CDR3aa: CASSTPGQGYTEAFF
v_gene: TRBV7-2; CDR3aa: CASSSGLAGGYTDTQYF
v_gene: TRBV29-1; CDR3aa: CSVEESGRVFGEQYF
v_gene: TRBV27; CDR3aa: CASSSRLAGDTDTQYF
v_gene: TRBV7-9; CDR3aa: CASSLGLAGVSKNIQYF
v_gene: TRBV3-1/TRBV3-2; CDR3aa: CASSQAVKERELYNEQFF
v_gene: TRBV19; CDR3aa: CASSAGLAGRDEQFF
v_gene: TRBV7-3; CDR3aa: CASSSPTHSYNEQFF
v_gene: TRBV6-1; CDR3aa: CASSDPSTDTQYF
v_gene: TRBV3-1/TRBV3-2; CDR3aa: CASSQRAGGTEAFF
v_gene: TRBV6-5; CDR3aa: CASSYSSIPDEKLFF
v_gene: TRBV6-2/TRBV6-3; CDR3aa: CASSYDPRGHYDSYEQYF
v_gene: TRBV12-5; CDR3aa: CASRASGSTDTQYF
v_gene: TRBV2; CDR3aa: CASSEVGLSNSPLHF